These T cell receptor beta chains were read from a single sample in a study of T cell changes during pregnancy in multiple sclerosis. TCRdb's table, derived via immunoSEQ multiplex PCR, lists solely in-frame clones and lacks some. The table lists about 41,000 clones, 90% to 95% of them singletons, with 6% to 7% in the top ten. Sequencing was performed on CD8+ T cells from peripheral blood mononuclear cells, taken in the third trimester of pregnancy. These receptors all come from a female donor with multiple sclerosis, enrolled in a pregnancy study. Each CDR3 is given with its conserved first and last residue. A D gene is named only where the DNA matches it firmly. Size values are once, few and many counts, or a class for expanded clones, and some rows have none.

size: -
V: TRBV5-3
D: TRBD1
J: TRBJ1-2
CDR3: CARSLGPGQGLLGYSF
DNA: TGTGCCAGAAGCCTGGGACCCGGACAGGGGTTGCTGGGCTACAGCTTC

size: -
V: TRBV7-9
D: -
J: TRBJ2-5
CDR3: CASSELLVETQYF
DNA: TGTGCCAGCAGCGAACTACTGGTAGAGACCCAGTACTTC

size: -
V: TRBV10-3
D: TRBD2
J: TRBJ2-7
CDR3: CAISESEGGGYYEQYF
DNA: TGTGCCATCAGTGAGTCAGAGGGCGGGGGGTATTACGAGCAGTACTTC

size: -
V: TRBV6-5
D: TRBD1
J: TRBJ2-7
CDR3: CASGADRDEQYF
DNA: TGTGCCAGCGGGGCGGACAGGGACGAGCAGTACTTC

size: -
V: TRBV13
D: -
J: TRBJ2-1
CDR3: CASSSRLGSYNEQFF
DNA: TGTGCCAGCAGCTCGCGCCTAGGTTCTTACAATGAGCAGTTCTTC

size: -
V: TRBV28
D: -
J: TRBJ2-2
CDR3: CASTDSSGELFF
DNA: TGTGCCAGCACAGACAGTTCCGGGGAGCTGTTTTTT

size: -
V: TRBV28
D: -
J: TRBJ1-1
CDR3: CASSPPGEGMVTEAFF
DNA: TGTGCCAGCAGTCCACCCGGGGAAGGGATGGTCACTGAAGCTTTCTTT

size: many
V: TRBV27
D: -
J: TRBJ1-1
CDR3: CASSWGRGTEAFF
DNA: TGTGCCAGCAGCTGGGGCAGAGGCACTGAAGCTTTCTTT

size: -
V: TRBV4-1
D: -
J: TRBJ1-1
CDR3: CASSHSGTLNTEAFF
DNA: TGCGCCAGCAGCCACAGCGGGACACTGAACACTGAAGCTTTCTTT

size: -
V: TRBV7-9
D: -
J: TRBJ2-7
CDR3: CASSPSTAYEQYF
DNA: TGTGCCAGCAGCCCCTCAACGGCCTACGAGCAGTACTTC

size: -
V: TRBV11-2
D: -
J: TRBJ2-7
CDR3: CASSLMGGDTTGPYEQYF
DNA: TGTGCCAGCAGCTTAATGGGAGGGGACACCACCGGCCCCTACGAGCAGTACTTC

size: many
V: TRBV6-4
D: -
J: TRBJ2-3
CDR3: CASSDEAGSTDTQYF
DNA: TGTGCCAGCAGTGACGAGGCGGGAAGCACAGATACGCAGTATTTT

size: -
V: TRBV7-9
D: -
J: TRBJ1-3
CDR3: CASSWAGGNTIYF
DNA: TGTGCCAGCAGCTGGGCAGGTGGTAACACCATATATTTT

size: -
V: TRBV19
D: -
J: TRBJ2-1
CDR3: CASSTPGLGGDNEQFF
DNA: TGTGCCAGTAGTACTCCGGGACTCGGTGGAGACAATGAGCAGTTCTTC

size: -
V: TRBV4-3
D: -
J: TRBJ2-3
CDR3: CASSQAGGQSTDTQYF
DNA: TGCGCCAGCAGCCAAGCTGGCGGGCAAAGCACAGATACGCAGTATTTT

size: -
V: TRBV6-5
D: -
J: TRBJ1-2
CDR3: CASREADMNGYTF
DNA: TGTGCCAGCAGAGAGGCGGATATGAATGGCTACACCTTC

size: -
V: TRBV9
D: TRBD1
J: TRBJ1-2
CDR3: CASSARQGFDGYTF
DNA: TGTGCCAGCAGCGCCCGACAGGGTTTCGATGGCTACACCTTC

size: -
V: TRBV27
D: -
J: TRBJ2-1
CDR3: CASSSSGNEQFF
DNA: TGTGCCAGCAGCTCCAGCGGGAATGAGCAGTTCTTC

size: -
V: TRBV27
D: -
J: TRBJ2-1
CDR3: CASSFPIQGLGYNEQFF
DNA: TGTGCCAGCAGTTTCCCCATCCAGGGCTTAGGATACAATGAGCAGTTCTTC

size: -
V: TRBV25-1
D: TRBD1
J: TRBJ1-4
CDR3: CASSEWDSGYEKLFF
DNA: TGTGCCAGCAGTGAATGGGACAGCGGCTATGAAAAACTGTTTTTT

size: -
V: TRBV10-3
D: -
J: TRBJ2-3
CDR3: CAISEPYDSLRWTDTQYF
DNA: TGTGCCATCAGTGAACCCTACGACTCCCTCCGTTGGACAGATACGCAGTATTTT

size: few
V: TRBV6-1
D: TRBD1
J: TRBJ2-2
CDR3: CAIPGQGMNTGELFF
DNA: TGTGCCATTCCCGGACAGGGGATGAACACCGGGGAGCTGTTTTTT

size: -
V: TRBV9
D: TRBD1
J: TRBJ2-7
CDR3: CASSVDAGGTSYEQYF
DNA: TGTGCCAGCAGCGTAGACGCAGGGGGTACCTCCTACGAGCAGTACTTC

size: -
V: TRBV2
D: TRBD2
J: TRBJ2-1
CDR3: CASRSGRAVSEQFF
DNA: TGTGCCAGCAGGAGCGGGAGGGCCGTCTCTGAGCAGTTCTTC

size: -
V: TRBV27
D: -
J: TRBJ2-5
CDR3: CASIGGGETQYF
DNA: TGTGCCAGCATAGGAGGGGGCGAGACCCAGTACTTC

size: -
V: TRBV4-3
D: TRBD2
J: TRBJ2-7
CDR3: CASSQGTSGTYEQYF
DNA: TGCGCCAGCAGCCAGGGGACTAGCGGGACCTACGAGCAGTACTTC

size: -
V: TRBV19
D: -
J: TRBJ2-3
CDR3: CASSIVTGDTQYF
DNA: TGTGCCAGTAGTATTGTAACTGGAGATACGCAGTATTTT

size: -
V: TRBV7-8
D: -
J: TRBJ2-2
CDR3: CASSPGLFANTGELFF
DNA: TGTGCCAGCAGCCCGGGACTCTTCGCGAACACCGGGGAGCTGTTTTTT